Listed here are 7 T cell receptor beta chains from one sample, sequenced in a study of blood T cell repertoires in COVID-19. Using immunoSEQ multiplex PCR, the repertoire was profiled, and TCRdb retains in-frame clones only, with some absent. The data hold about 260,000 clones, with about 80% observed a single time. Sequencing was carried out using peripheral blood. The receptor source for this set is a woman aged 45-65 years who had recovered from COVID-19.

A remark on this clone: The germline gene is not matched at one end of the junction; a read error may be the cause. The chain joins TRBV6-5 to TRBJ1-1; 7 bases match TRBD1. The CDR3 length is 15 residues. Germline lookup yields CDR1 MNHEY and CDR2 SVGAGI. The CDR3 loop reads CASRYYRGGNTEAFF. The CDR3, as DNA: TGTGCCAGCAGGTACTACAGGGGTGGGAACACTGAAGCTTTCTTT.

The DNA of the CDR3 is TGCGCCAGCAGCCAAGATCGTAGCTCCCCAACTAATGAAAAACTGTTTTTT. Translating it yields CASSQDRSSPTNEKLFF. The chain couples TRBV4-1 to TRBJ1-4; D is ambiguous. This CDR3 comprises 17 residues. Trimming cost V 0 bases and J 0 bases, with 11 bases left between them. Germline V CDR1 and CDR2: MGHRA, YSYEKL.

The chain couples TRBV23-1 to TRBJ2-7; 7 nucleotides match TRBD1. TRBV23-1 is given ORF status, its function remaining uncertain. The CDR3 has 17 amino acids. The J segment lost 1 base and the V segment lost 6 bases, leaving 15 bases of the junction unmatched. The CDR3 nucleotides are TGCGCCAGCAGCCCCGGACAGGATCCCCCGTCATCCTACGAGCAGTACTTC. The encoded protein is CASSPGQDPPSSYEQYF.

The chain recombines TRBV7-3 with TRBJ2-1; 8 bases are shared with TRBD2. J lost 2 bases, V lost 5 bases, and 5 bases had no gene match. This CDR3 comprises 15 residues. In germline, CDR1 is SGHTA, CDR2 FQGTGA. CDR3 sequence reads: CASSPSGGPYNEQFF. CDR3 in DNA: TGTGCCAGCAGCCCGTCGGGAGGGCCCTACAATGAGCAGTTCTTC.

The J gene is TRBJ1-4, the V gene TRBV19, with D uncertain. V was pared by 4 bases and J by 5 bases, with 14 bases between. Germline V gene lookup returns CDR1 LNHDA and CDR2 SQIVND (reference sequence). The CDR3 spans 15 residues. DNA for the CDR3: TGTGCCAGTAGTAGTTCGGGAGGGCGGAATGAAAAACTGTTTTTT. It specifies CASSSSGGRNEKLFF.

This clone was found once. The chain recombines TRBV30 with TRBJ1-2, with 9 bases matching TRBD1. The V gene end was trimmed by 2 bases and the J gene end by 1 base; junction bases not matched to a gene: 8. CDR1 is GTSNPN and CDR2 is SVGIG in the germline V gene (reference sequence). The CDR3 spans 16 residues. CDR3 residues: CAWSPGTGRFNYGYTF. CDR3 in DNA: TGTGCCTGGAGTCCCGGGACAGGGAGATTTAACTATGGCTACACCTTC.

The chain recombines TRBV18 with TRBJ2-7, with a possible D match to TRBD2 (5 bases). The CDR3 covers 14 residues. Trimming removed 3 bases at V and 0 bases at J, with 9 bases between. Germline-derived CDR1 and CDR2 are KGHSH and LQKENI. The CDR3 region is CASSPTRNSYEQYF. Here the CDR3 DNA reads TGTGCCAGCTCACCTACTAGGAACTCCTACGAGCAGTACTTC.